This T cell receptor beta chain appears in the sequencing data of a study of shared clonotypes between healthy human individuals (dated by TCRdb to the early 2020s). Background on the whole study: A few men and a couple of women, aged 18 to 49 years, made up the cohort. For each donor, CD4 naive and CD4 memory were each run on three plates, CD8 naive on two plates, and CD8 memory on one plate. To estimate repertoire size and how much clonotypes are shared between individuals, the study performed deep sequencing of blood TCR repertoires from five healthy adults. To increase sequencing depth and limit assay-specific biases, different laboratories used diverse techniques to prepare libraries and sequence TCR repertoires. Per donor, leukapheresis produced somewhere between about 0.8 and 9.5 billion PBMCs. What the work shows at the level of the full study, not this receptor alone: Rarefaction of sorted-subset datasets indicated incomplete sequencing despite the large sequencing depth. Naive subsets generally had larger estimated clonotype richness than memory subsets. Compared with non-shared clonotypes, the clonotypes found in all four sorted-subset donors had higher generation probabilities. The genetic and exposure-history diversity represented was limited by the small number of donors. Sharing across a handful of donors was observed for 4.5% to 6.5% of naive CD4, 3% to 3.5% of naive CD8, 2% to 2.5% of memory CD4, and around 0.4% of memory CD8 clonotypes. Only blood was sampled, and tissue TCR repertoires likely differ from those in blood. Pairwise subsampling indicated that sequencing depth was expected to affect the degree of clonotype sharing among donors.

Donors were healthy HIV-negative adults with no recently reported acute infections or vaccinations. Every donor was a Caucasian adult living in Nashville, Tennessee, USA. CD4+ T cells were enriched through magnetic negative selection, after which naive cells were positively selected on CD45RA and the remaining negative fraction served as the memory subset. Blood was obtained by leukapheresis, after which PBMCs were separated by Ficoll-Histopaque density gradient centrifugation and cryopreserved in liquid nitrogen vapor phase. Analytical flow cytometry was used to check the purity and quantity of each magnetically sorted T cell population. From each sorted fraction, genomic DNA was isolated and quantified by UV absorbance on a Nanodrop 2000c. Using the deep immunoSEQ assay, TCR CDR3 regions were amplified from genomic DNA by multiplex PCR. Extracted genomic DNA from each cell subset was distributed evenly across all wells of several immunoSEQ 96-well plates, and each plate was treated as a replicate. For sorted subsets, roughly 200 ng of genomic DNA, equivalent to around 29,000 T cell genomes, went into each replicate PCR. The purified libraries were quantified using a Qubit 3.0 fluorometer, sized with a Bioanalyzer 2100, and then quantified again using the KAPA Library Quantification kit. A separate single-read 150-cycle Illumina NextSeq 550 flow cell was used to sequence each immunoSEQ 96-well plate. On the authors' methods: Because the immunoSEQ output held only junctional sequences and lacked quality scores, the filtering could not match the filtering applied to full-length reads. Sequences were annotated with PyIR, a Python wrapper for IgBLAST v1.9, and V/J genes and CDR3 were assigned using IMGT germline references. Any read was removed if the V/J assignment was weak (E-value above 1e-6), the CDR3 was missing, or the read contained stop codons, out-of-frame junctions, or ambiguous translated residues. V3J clonotypes were defined by identical inferred V gene, J gene, and CDR3 amino acid sequence. To compute the percentage overlap between repertoires, the number of shared unique clonotypes was divided by the size of the smaller repertoire. RTK rarefaction, the Chao1 estimator, and Recon v2.1 estimates of unobserved clonotypes were used to assess repertoire richness. OLGA was used to compute generation probabilities for all TCRbeta clonotypes that the gDNA method yielded from a handful of donors. TCRdb re-hosts the immuneACCESS table, in-frame sequences only. Its copies lack some clones; in the studies checked, an unresolved V gene accounts for under half of them, and the cause for the rest is not known. That table is the source of V, J and clone size, and D and trimming were worked out from the DNA. This sample gives 2 million to 3 million clones in total; approximately 94% of them show up just once. The ten largest clonotypes hold around 0.37% of the sample.

CDR1 and CDR2 were assigned from the germline V gene as MNHNS and SASEGT. The cysteine opens and the phenylalanine closes a CDR3 of 15 amino acids. Only the CDR3 DNA stays, 45 bases, in frame from base 1. V and J are trimmed by 6 bases and 2 bases, and the gene matches miss 7 bases of the junction. This clone appeared once. No antigen is known for it. Base qualities are not recorded, but no much larger clone differs from it by a single base. This TCR came from a man aged 18-30 years in good health. Some clones in this sample may be carry-over from other donors' samples. Sequencing input: naive CD4+ T cells from PBMCs. In light of the paper, this sample's cell subset or site label describes: CD45RA+ positively selected. Recombination linked TRBV6-1 to TRBJ2-7, with TRBD1 identical over 10 junction bases. The nucleotide sequence is given as TGTGCCAGCAGCGCTATCGACAGGGGGCCCTACGAGCAGTACTTC. It is translated as CASSAIDRGPYEQYF.